These T cell receptor beta chains were read from a single sample in a study of neurological immune-mediated disorders. TCRdb ran MiXCR on the 5' RACE reads and lists one entry per CDR3 protein. The repertoire has 70,000 to 90,000 distinct CDR3 sequences, around 4.6% of them found once; the top ten carry approximately 2.2%. Sequencing was carried out using PBMCs. These receptor sequences come from a woman under 40 with multiple sclerosis. CDR3s include the opening cysteine and the closing phenylalanine or tryptophan. D genes are given only for firm matches. Clone size is given for some rows only: seen once, a few or many times, or a class if the clone is expanded.

many	TRBV20-1	TRBJ2-7	NA	TGCAGTGCTAGAGGCGGTCAGTACGAGCAGTACTTC	CSARGGQYEQYF
many	TRBV12-3/TRBV12-4	TRBJ1-1	NA	TGTGCCAGCAGTTTGGAGGGGAAGAACACTGAAGCTTTCTTT	CASSLEGKNTEAFF
many	TRBV19	TRBJ1-2	TRBD1	TGTGCCAGTAGTTCGTACAGGGGGCGAGACTATGGCTACACCTTC	CASSSYRGRDYGYTF
few	TRBV3-1	TRBJ2-1	TRBD1	TGTGCCAGCAGCCAAGTGTCCATCGGGACAGGCCAGCAGTTCTTC	CASSQVSIGTGQQFF
NA	TRBV27	TRBJ2-3	TRBD1	TGTGCCAGCAGTTACGGGACAGGGTGGCCAGATACGCAGTATTTT	CASSYGTGWPDTQYF
NA	TRBV5-1	TRBJ1-3	NA	TGCGCCAGCAAACAGGACTCTGGAAACACCATATATTTT	CASKQDSGNTIYF
many	TRBV5-6	TRBJ2-7	TRBD1	TGTGCCAGCAGCGTGGGGACAGTAAACGAGCAGTACTTC	CASSVGTVNEQYF
NA	TRBV14	TRBJ2-1	TRBD2	TGTGCCAGCAGCCGGTGGCGGGAGGGGCGGAATGAGCAGTTCTTC	CASSRWREGRNEQFF
many	TRBV20-1	TRBJ1-1	NA	TGCAGTGCTAGCAGGGGTGGGAACACTGAAGCTTTCTTT	CSASRGGNTEAFF
many	TRBV20-1	TRBJ1-1	TRBD1	TGCAGTGCTAGAGGACCGGGACAGGGCCTGGAAGCTTTCTTT	CSARGPGQGLEAFF
many	TRBV6-5	TRBJ2-5	NA	TGTGCCAGCAGTTACTACAAGGGGGGGACCCAGTACTTC	CASSYYKGGTQYF
many	TRBV7-2	TRBJ2-1	TRBD2	TGTGCCAGCAGCCGGAGCGGGGGGACCTACAATGAGCAGTTCTTC	CASSRSGGTYNEQFF
few	TRBV18	TRBJ2-5	TRBD2	TGTGCCAGCTCACCCATGGCGGGGGGCCAAGAGACCCAGTACTTC	CASSPMAGGQETQYF
many	TRBV27	TRBJ2-2	TRBD1	TGTGCCAGCAGTTTATCTTCCGGACAGGGAGCCGGGGAGCTGTTTTTT	CASSLSSGQGAGELFF
many	TRBV20-1	TRBJ2-3	TRBD1	TGCAGTGCTAGGCGGACAGGGGTTTGGGGAGATACGCAGTATTTT	CSARRTGVWGDTQYF
few	TRBV5-1	TRBJ2-5	TRBD2	TGCGCCAGCAGCCAAGCGGGGTATACCCAAGAGACCCAGTACTTC	CASSQAGYTQETQYF
NA	TRBV18	TRBJ2-5	NA	TGTGCCAGCTCACCGCGGCTGCAAGAGACCCAGTACTTC	CASSPRLQETQYF
many	TRBV5-6	TRBJ2-5	NA	TGTGCCAGCAGCTTGGATGTAGAAGAGACCCAGTACTTC	CASSLDVEETQYF
many	TRBV12-3/TRBV12-4	TRBJ2-1	NA	TGTGCCAGCAGCCTACTGGTTTCTCTATCCTACAATGAGCAGTTCTTC	CASSLLVSLSYNEQFF
NA	TRBV20-1	TRBJ2-1	TRBD2	TGCAGTGCTGCTACTAGCGGGAGACTGGGAGGTGAGCAGTTCTTC	CSAATSGRLGGEQFF
many	TRBV9	TRBJ2-1	NA	TGTGCCAGCAGCGCCCACGGCTCCTACAATGAGCAGTTCTTC	CASSAHGSYNEQFF
few	TRBV20-1	TRBJ2-5	NA	TGCAGTGCTAGTCGGCAAGAGACCCAGTACTTC	CSASRQETQYF